Below are 21 T cell receptor beta chains sequenced from a single sample in a study of radiation and T cells in renal cell carcinoma. Noted time point: baseline pretreatment blood. Treatment described: 15 Gy SBRT to primary tumor, nephrectomy 4 weeks later. Sequencing was performed with immunoSEQ multiplex PCR; in TCRdb, only in-frame clones are kept and a portion is missing. The sample lists about 150,000 clones, about 88% occurring once. The sample was blood, taken from a patient whose treatment included radiotherapy and nephrectomy. The receptors derive from a woman between 45 and 65 years old with renal cell carcinoma.

The CDR3 here is CASSYSRQGTEKLFF. CDR3 in DNA: TGTGCCAGCAGTTACTCCAGACAGGGTACGGAAAAACTGTTTTTT. V gene TRBV6-5 combines with J gene TRBJ1-4, with 7 bases identical to TRBD1. Germline V gene data show CDR1 as MNHEY and CDR2 as SVGAGI. V lost 0 bases and J lost 8; bases outside the gene matches: 6. This CDR3 spans 15 amino acids.

The CDR3 nucleotides read TGTGCCAGCAGACGCGCTAGCGGGGGGGCTGATACGCAGTATTTT. Amino acid sequence: CASRRASGGADTQYF. The chain has TRBV6-5 and TRBJ2-3; 12 bases fit TRBD2. V shed 6 bases, J shed 6 bases, and the junction held 7 bases outside the gene matches. The CDR3 is 15 amino acids. CDR1 and CDR2 from the germline V gene are MNHEY and SVGAGI.

CDR3 DNA: TGTGCCTGGAGTGTCGGGATAAATGGCTACACCTTC. This codes for CAWSVGINGYTF. The chain has TRBV30 and TRBJ1-2; no clear D gene. The germline V gene has CDR1 GTSNPN and CDR2 SVGIG (reference sequence). The CDR3 is made up of 12 amino acids. V dropped 0 bases and J dropped 6 bases, with 8 bases sitting between them.

The chain is built from TRBV9 and TRBJ2-3; 10 positions agree with TRBD2. Germline CDR1 reads SGDLS; CDR2 reads YYNGEE. The J segment lost 1 base and the V segment lost 0 bases, leaving 5 bases of the junction unmatched. This CDR3 spans 17 amino acids. DNA for the CDR3: TGTGCCAGCAGCGTAGGGGTAGCGGGGGGTGGCACAGATACGCAGTATTTT. The encoded protein is CASSVGVAGGGTDTQYF.

The V and J genes are TRBV5-1 and TRBJ2-7; D is possibly TRBD1 (6 bases). There are 15 residues in the CDR3. In germline, CDR1 is SGHRS, CDR2 YFSETQ. The ends were cut back, 2 bases at V and 4 bases at J, with 16 bases in the middle. CDR3 in DNA: TGCGCCAGCAGCTTTACTACAGGGACGTTTTACGAGCAGTACTTC. It is translated as CASSFTTGTFYEQYF.

The chain is built from TRBV5-1 and TRBJ2-2; 8 bases fit TRBD2. Germline-derived CDR1 and CDR2 are SGHRS and YFSETQ. The CDR3 runs to 15 residues. The trim removed 4 bases at V and 6 bases at J, leaving 8 bases unmatched. The CDR3 loop is CASSERGPLAGELFF. DNA of the CDR3: TGCGCCAGCAGCGAGCGGGGGCCCCTCGCCGGGGAGCTGTTTTTT.

The chain combines TRBV9 with TRBJ2-7; TRBD2 matches at 12 bases. This CDR3 spans 16 amino acids. The germline V gene has CDR1 SGDLS and CDR2 YYNGEE. Trimming removed 0 bases from V and 3 bases from J; junction bases left unmatched: 4. CDR3 sequence: CASSVATSGGLYEQYF. The CDR3 nucleotides read TGTGCCAGCAGCGTAGCTACTAGCGGGGGGCTCTACGAGCAGTACTTC.

CDR3 loop: CAISEPGTGVAYEQYF. DNA of the CDR3: TGTGCCATCAGTGAGCCTGGGACAGGGGTCGCCTACGAGCAGTACTTC. This chain links TRBV10-3 with TRBJ2-7; 10 positions match TRBD1. Germline loops: CDR1 ENHRY, CDR2 SYGVKD. The CDR3 is 16 amino acids. The V gene end was trimmed by 2 bases and the J gene end by 2 bases; junction bases not matched to a gene: 6.

The chain carries TRBV6-1 and TRBJ1-2, with 9 positions matching TRBD1. Trimming at V came to 11 bases and at J to 3 bases, leaving 10 bases not matched to a gene. From germline, CDR1 is MNHNS and CDR2 SASEGT. CDR3 size: 14 residues. The CDR3 here is CAGEQGADDYGYTF. The CDR3 coding sequence is TGTGCCGGCGAACAGGGGGCTGACGACTATGGCTACACCTTC.

This clone came up once. The V and J genes are TRBV15 and TRBJ1-5; a possible D gene is TRBD1 (6 bases). Trimming shortened V by 0 bases and J by 0 bases, and 9 bases separated the two germline ends. In germline, CDR1 is LNHNV, CDR2 YYDKDF (reference sequence). The CDR3 contains 16 residues. CDR3 bases: TGTGCCACCAGCAGAGATGGGGGGCCTAGCAATCAGCCCCAGCATTTT. Amino acid sequence: CATSRDGGPSNQPQHF.

V usage is TRBV19 and J usage is TRBJ1-5; D might be TRBD1 (5 bases). CDR3 length: 13 amino acids. CDR1 is LNHDA and CDR2 is SQIVND in the germline V gene (reference sequence). V gave up 4 bases and J gave up 7 bases, with 11 bases separating them. CDR3 DNA sequence: TGTGCCAGTAGTACCCCGGGGGAACAGCCCCAGCATTTT. Translation gives CASSTPGEQPQHF.

The CDR3 nucleotides are TGTGCCAGCAGCTCCCGGGGGGGAGCTGAGCAGTTCTTC. Amino acid sequence: CASSSRGGAEQFF. This rearrangement joins TRBV4-2 to TRBJ2-1; 8 nucleotides agree with TRBD2. Germline assignment: CDR1 LGHNA and CDR2 YNFKEQ. V lost 5 bases to trimming and J lost 9 bases; unmatched junction nucleotides: 6. The CDR3 is made up of 13 amino acids.

This sequence joins TRBV4-1 and TRBJ1-6; D ambiguous. There are 15 residues in the CDR3. Germline CDR1 is MGHRA and CDR2 is YSYEKL. V lost 0 bases and J 8 bases, leaving 11 bases between the germline ends. CDR3 loop: CASSQDWARHSPLHF. In nucleotides, the CDR3 is TGCGCCAGCAGCCAAGATTGGGCACGACATTCACCCCTCCACTTT.

J is TRBJ2-1 and V is TRBV4-1, with 11 bases identical to TRBD2. Germline V lookup: CDR1 MGHRA, CDR2 YSYEKL. V shed 2 bases, J shed 7 bases, and the junction held 4 bases outside the gene matches. The CDR3 runs to 15 residues. The CDR3 region has the DNA TGCGCCAGCAGCCAAATAGCGGGGGGGATAAATGAGCAGTTCTTC. This gives the protein CASSQIAGGINEQFF.

The rearrangement links TRBV5-1 to TRBJ2-2; D might be TRBD1 (5 bases). CDR1 and CDR2 from the germline V gene are SGHRS and YFSETQ. V lost 2 bases and J 6 bases, leaving 8 bases between the germline ends. The CDR3 covers 13 residues. In DNA, the CDR3 is TGCGCCAGCAGCTTCGCAGGGCCCGGGGAGCTGTTTTTT. Amino acid sequence: CASSFAGPGELFF. The whole variable domain, remainder taken from reference TRBV5-1 and TRBJ2-2, is KAGVTQTPRYLIKTRGQQVTLSCSPISGHRSVSWYQQTPGQGLQFLFEYFSETQRNKGNFPGRFSGRQFSNSRSEMNVSTLELGDSALYLCASSFAGPGELFFGEGSRLTVL.

The CDR3 region has the DNA TGCGCCAGCAGCCAAGTGCCTAATCTGGGACAGACATTGGCTAATGAAAAACTGTTTTTT. Translated: CASSQVPNLGQTLANEKLFF. The chain is built from TRBV4-1 and TRBJ1-4, with 7 bases matching TRBD1. The germline V gene has CDR1 MGHRA and CDR2 YSYEKL. The junction had 17 bases not matched to a gene; V was cut back by 1 base and J by 3 bases. The CDR3 consists of 20 residues.

V usage is TRBV19 and J usage is TRBJ1-5; TRBD1 matches at 9 bases. From germline, CDR1 is LNHDA and CDR2 SQIVND (reference sequence). The CDR3 has 16 residues. With V trimmed by 3 bases and J by 0 bases, 3 bases remained unmatched. The CDR3 coding sequence is TGTGCCAGTAGTATCGGGACAGGGTATAGCAATCAGCCCCAGCATTTT. Protein product: CASSIGTGYSNQPQHF.

The V call is TRBV4-2, the J call TRBJ2-3, with a tentative D call TRBD2 (6 bases). The CDR3 length is 18 residues. Germline V gene lookup returns CDR1 LGHNA and CDR2 YNFKEQ. Trimming removed 1 base from V and 2 bases from J, with 19 bases in between. The CDR3 nucleotides are TGTGCCAGCAGCCAAGCAGCAGGGCGCGGGGCGATCACAGATACGCAGTATTTT. It translates to CASSQAAGRGAITDTQYF.

This clone occurred once. The chain is built from TRBV5-4 and TRBJ2-1; tentatively, D is TRBD2 (6 bases). V gave up 2 bases and J gave up 4 bases, with 16 bases separating them. Per the germline V gene, CDR1 is SGHNT and CDR2 is YYREEE (reference sequence). This CDR3 is built from 16 residues. In DNA form, the CDR3 reads TGTGCCAGCAGCTTTGGAGGGACGAGAAAGTACAATGAGCAGTTCTTC. Amino acids: CASSFGGTRKYNEQFF.

This chain joins TRBV18 and TRBJ2-3; 10 bases agree with TRBD2. V shed 3 bases, J shed 1 base, and the junction held 1 base outside the gene matches. Germline-derived CDR1 and CDR2 are KGHSH and LQKENI. This CDR3 has 15 residues. The CDR3 sequence is CASSPGTSGTDTQYF. The DNA of the CDR3 is TGTGCCAGCTCACCGGGGACTAGCGGCACAGATACGCAGTATTTT. The complete variable domain, with remaining parts taken from reference TRBV18 and TRBJ2-3, reads NAGVMQNPRHLVRRRGQEARLRCSPMKGHSHVYWYRQLPEEGLKFMVYLQKENIIDESGMPKERFSAEFPKEGPSILRIQQVVRGDSAAYFCASSPGTSGTDTQYFGPGTRLTVL.

V is TRBV29-1 and J is TRBJ1-5; D remains ambiguous. The germline gives CDR1 SQVTM, CDR2 ANQGSEA. Between the trimmed V and J ends, which lost 5 bases and 3 bases, there was a span of 14 bases. The CDR3 spans 14 residues. The chain's CDR3 is CSVSTLLSNQPQHF. The CDR3 coding sequence is TGCAGCGTTTCGACCTTATTGTCCAATCAGCCCCAGCATTTT.